What follows is one T cell receptor (beta chain) and its context. Donors had nominal health at sampling but likely had unrecorded immune exposures. Primers: 60 Vbeta forward and 13 Jbeta reverse. The data were produced by immunoSEQ multiplex PCR, yet TCRdb's version contains in-frame clones alone and is incomplete. The data hold over 90,000 clones, with approximately 66% observed a single time. The data stem from a study of cytomegalovirus exposure and HLA in healthy donors. The length of the CDR3 is 12 residues. The V and J ends lost 5 bases and 8 bases, in that order; junction bases with no gene match: 3. Germline values: CDR1 SEHNR, CDR2 FQNEAQ (reference sequence).

The clonotype originates from a woman aged 45-60 years in good health and CMV-seronegative. The specimen sequenced was PBMCs. J is TRBJ2-1 and V is TRBV7-9; TRBD1 aligns across 7 bases. In DNA form, the CDR3 reads TGTGCCAGCAGCCAGGGGGTCTATGAGCAGTTCTTC. This encodes CASSQGVYEQFF.